The rows below give T cell receptor beta chains drawn from one sample of a study of shared clonotypes between healthy human individuals. Here immunoSEQ multiplex PCR was the method, and the copy in TCRdb shows in-frame clones only, minus some. The data contain roughly 530,000 clones, 96% of them singletons. The sequencing sample was made of naive CD4+ T cells sorted from blood. These receptors originate from a woman aged 25 to 45 in good health. The conserved cysteine and the conserved F or W are not part of the CDR3 here. D genes are given only for firm matches.

TRBJ2-7 TRBV5-1 . ASSRGEWGAYEQY
TRBJ2-5 TRBV2 . ASRKTDPGTQY
TRBJ1-2 TRBV28 . ASSPWGDGYT
TRBJ1-1 TRBV5-1 TRBD1 ASSRTGDTEAF
TRBJ1-2 TRBV28 . ASRDPGAGGYT
TRBJ1-5 TRBV2 . ASTRERGGNQPQH
TRBJ1-2 TRBV19 . ASSIDGRNQGYT
TRBJ2-5 TRBV5-1 . ASSLAPAGGLRQETQY
TRBJ2-3 TRBV2 TRBD1 ASRDRSGDTQY
TRBJ1-5 TRBV2 . ASSGQQNQPQH
TRBJ2-7 TRBV7-9 . ASSLDTGSRAYEQY
TRBJ1-4 TRBV28 . ASKQPGGPDEKLF
TRBJ2-4 TRBV4-1 . ASSQPRAKNIQY
TRBJ2-5 TRBV7-3 . ASSLSGTGPWETQY
TRBJ1-1 TRBV5-1 TRBD1 ASSGGQANTEAF
TRBJ1-4 TRBV28 . ASSARPATNEKLF
TRBJ1-1 TRBV2 . ASSELTPAGTQNTEAF
TRBJ2-7 TRBV7-2 TRBD2 ASSETSGVYVEQY
TRBJ2-3 TRBV28 . ASSLPGPNTQY
TRBJ2-3 TRBV28 . ATGGVLTDTQY
TRBJ1-5 TRBV15 TRBD1 ATSRGRQGQPQH
. TRBV10-3 . AISEGGPLIYEQY
TRBJ2-1 TRBV5-4 TRBD2 ASSLATAGGPHNEQF
TRBJ1-2 TRBV28 . ASSLDARSYGYT
. TRBV28 TRBD1 ASSEGTGGSYEQY
TRBJ2-7 TRBV10-3 TRBD2 AIGSRREAPIESEQY
TRBJ2-7 TRBV5-8 TRBD1 ASSGTGGYEQY
TRBJ2-2 TRBV19 . ASNPGGHDTGELF
TRBJ2-7 TRBV28 . ASSLRGVGRDYEQY
TRBJ1-1 TRBV2 . ASVDMNTEAF
TRBJ2-2 TRBV5-4 TRBD2 ASSLVTGGRSGELF
. TRBV11-2 TRBD2 ASSSGTSPNNYEQY
TRBJ1-4 TRBV7-2 . ASSLGGKSEKLF
TRBJ1-1 TRBV5-8 . ASSLGTGSGNTEAF
TRBJ2-7 TRBV6-1 TRBD2 ATRSGTSVYEQY
TRBJ2-5 TRBV19 . ASSIGRQETQY
TRBJ1-2 TRBV9 TRBD1 ASSGAQTGGGYT
TRBJ2-1 TRBV10-3 . AISERGDEQF
TRBJ2-5 TRBV2 . ASIKDIQETQY
TRBJ2-3 TRBV5-1 . ASSLSHSTDTQY
TRBJ2-3 TRBV5-5 . ASSSGPTTDTQY
TRBJ2-7 TRBV18 TRBD1 ASSSSSQDRTGEQY